The 15 T cell receptor beta chains reported below all come from one sample, sequenced in a study of T cells after yellow fever vaccination. MiXCR, applied by TCRdb to the 5' RACE reads, yields one record per CDR3 protein. The sample lists roughly 170,000 distinct CDR3 sequences, about 6% occurring once. The source was CD4+ T cells sorted from PBMCs, collected on the day of the first yellow fever vaccination. The receptors originated from a man in his late teens or twenties who received the YFV17D yellow fever vaccine.

This clonotype occurred a few times. This rearrangement joins TRBV6-1 to TRBJ1-5, with TRBD1 matching over 10 bases. CDR1 and CDR2 from the germline V gene are MNHNS and SASEGT. This CDR3 comprises 14 residues. The V gene end was trimmed by 6 bases and the J gene end by 4 bases; junction bases not matched to a gene: 3. For the CDR3, the DNA is TGTGCCAGCAGGCGGGACAGGGGAAATCAGCCCCAGCATTTT. Translating it yields CASRRDRGNQPQHF.

This clonotype was detected many times. The chain joins TRBV7-2 to TRBJ2-4; D is uncertain. Germline loops: CDR1 SGHTA, CDR2 FQGNSA. V lost 4 bases to trimming and J lost 5 bases, with 6 bases between them. The CDR3 is 12 residues long. The CDR3 sequence is CASSSDQNIQYF. DNA for the CDR3: TGTGCCAGCAGCTCCGACCAAAACATTCAGTACTTC.

V usage is TRBV29-1 and J usage is TRBJ1-2, with 7 bases that match TRBD1. CDR1 and CDR2 from the germline V gene are SQVTM and ANQGSEA. This CDR3 is built from 13 residues. The trim removed 6 bases at V and 5 bases at J, leaving 9 bases unmatched. CDR3 nucleotides: TGCAGCGTCTCAAAGGGGGCCGCGTATGGCTACACCTTC. Its translation: CSVSKGAAYGYTF. Full variable domain (missing parts from reference TRBV29-1 and TRBJ1-2): SAVISQKPSRDICQRGTSLTIQCQVDSQVTMMFWYRQQPGQSLTLIATANQGSEATYESGFVIDKFPISRPNLTFSTLTVSNMSPEDSSIYLCSVSKGAAYGYTFGSGTRLTVV.

This clonotype showed up many times. CDR3 sequence reads: CASSLQVPTEKLFF. For the CDR3, the DNA is TGTGCCAGCAGTCTACAGGTCCCGACTGAAAAACTGTTTTTT. This rearrangement joins TRBV12-3 or TRBV12-4 to TRBJ1-4; the D gene is possibly TRBD1 (5 bases). CDR3 length: 14 amino acids. V lost 5 bases and J 7 bases, leaving 14 bases between the germline ends.

The chain links TRBV11-2 to TRBJ1-1, with a tentative D call TRBD1 (5 bases). This CDR3 has 18 residues. Germline V gives CDR1 SGHAT, CDR2 FQNNGV. Trimming left V 2 bases short and J 1 base short, with 20 bases between. The CDR3 DNA sequence: TGTGCCAGCAGCTTAAATTTCGGGGCGAGGCGGGCGAACACTGAAGCTTTCTTT. Amino acid sequence: CASSLNFGARRANTEAFF.

The rearrangement joins TRBV7-3 to TRBJ2-2; possible D gene TRBD1, 5 bases. Trimming removed 7 bases from V and 1 base from J, with 10 bases in between. This CDR3 comprises 14 residues. Germline CDR1 SGHTA, CDR2 FQGTGA. CDR3 residues: CASTPTVNTGELFF. CDR3 bases: TGTGCCAGCACGCCGACAGTGAACACCGGGGAGCTGTTTTTT.

This clonotype was counted between two and nine times. The rearrangement uses TRBV10-2 and TRBJ2-2; 9 bases match TRBD1. Per the germline V gene, CDR1 is WSHSY and CDR2 is SAAADI. The CDR3 consists of 13 residues. The J segment lost 8 bases and the V segment lost 8 bases, leaving 6 bases of the junction unmatched. CDR3 residues: CASSQGASGELFF. CDR3 DNA: TGCGCCAGCTCACAGGGGGCATCGGGGGAGCTGTTTTTT.

This clonotype came up many times. CDR3 nucleotide sequence: TGCAGTGTTCCCGGGACTAGCGGGGGCACAGATACGCAGTATTTT. It codes for CSVPGTSGGTDTQYF. V and J are TRBV20-1 and TRBJ2-3, with 13 bases matching TRBD2. Per germline, CDR1 DFQATT and CDR2 SNEGSKA (reference sequence). The CDR3 has 15 amino acids. The V segment lost 7 bases and the J segment 1 base; nucleotides outside the gene matches: 5.

The count of this clonotype is one. A much larger clone differs by one base, so this may be a read error. In this CDR3 the conserved last residue, phenylalanine or tryptophan, is missing, so a read error is likely. The V call is TRBV3-1, the J call TRBJ2-5, with 11 bases matching TRBD2. The V segment lost 4 bases and the J segment 1 base; nucleotides outside the gene matches: 2. This CDR3 has 15 amino acids. Germline V gene data show CDR1 as LGHDT and CDR2 as YNNKEL (reference sequence). This CDR3 is CASSLAGGPQETQYL. CDR3 in DNA: TGTGCCAGCAGCCTAGCGGGAGGGCCCCAAGAGACCCAGTACCTC.

This clonotype was counted at least ten times. This chain uses TRBV12-3 or TRBV12-4 with TRBJ2-1; the D gene could be TRBD1 or TRBD2 (6 bases each). The CDR3 length is 14 residues. The V end lost 5 bases, the J end lost 2 bases, and 10 bases lay between the germline ends. The CDR3 DNA sequence: TGTGCCAGCAGTACGGGGGCTACCTACAATGAGCAGTTCTTC. The encoded protein is CASSTGATYNEQFF.

This clonotype was recorded a few times. J is TRBJ1-2 and V is TRBV7-2, with 8 bases aligning to TRBD1. V trimming: 1 base; J trimming: 8 bases; junction bases outside the gene matches: 9. CDR1 is SGHTA and CDR2 is FQGNSA in the germline V gene. This CDR3 is 15 amino acids long. This CDR3 reads CASSLDFQGAGGYTF. For the CDR3, the DNA is TGTGCCAGCAGCTTAGATTTCCAGGGGGCAGGGGGCTACACCTTC.

The rearrangement uses TRBV7-2 and TRBJ2-2; the D gene could be TRBD1 or TRBD2 (5 bases each). This CDR3 comprises 15 residues. The germline V and J ends were trimmed by 7 bases and 10 bases, with 22 bases remaining between them. Germline CDR1 and CDR2: SGHTA and FQGNSA. CDR3 in DNA: TGTGCCAGCAACCCCAGTTTGCACCGAGGGGAGGAGCTGTTTTTT. Residues: CASNPSLHRGEELFF.

The sample holds a few counts of this clonotype. The gene calls are TRBV5-1 and TRBJ2-5, with D possibly matching TRBD2 (6 bases). The CDR3 consists of 16 residues. Between the trimmed V and J ends, which lost 4 bases and 2 bases, there was a span of 18 bases. Germline-derived CDR1 and CDR2 are SGHRS and YFSETQ. CDR3 DNA: TGCGCCAGCAGCCCGGGCGGGGCTGCGGCACAAGAGACCCAGTACTTC. Its translation is CASSPGGAAAQETQYF.

This clonotype was counted between two and nine times. J is TRBJ2-3 and V is TRBV4-1; D might be TRBD1 or TRBD2, each matching 6 bases. CDR1 and CDR2 from the germline V gene are MGHRA and YSYEKL. Between the trimmed V and J ends, which lost 4 bases and 5 bases, there was a span of 10 bases. This CDR3 spans 13 amino acids. CDR3 bases: TGCGCCAGCAGCCTAAAGGGGGGAGATACGCAGTATTTT. Residues: CASSLKGGDTQYF.

V gene TRBV5-1 combines with J gene TRBJ2-7, with TRBD1 identical over 8 bases. The CDR3 loop spans 15 amino acids. With 0 bases clipped from V and 2 bases from J, the junction kept 4 bases outside the gene matches. CDR1 and CDR2 (germline): SGHRS, YFSETQ. The CDR3 nucleotides are TGCGCCAGCAGCTTGGGGGGGACAGGCCCCTACGAGCAGTACGTC. Translating it yields CASSLGGTGPYEQYV.